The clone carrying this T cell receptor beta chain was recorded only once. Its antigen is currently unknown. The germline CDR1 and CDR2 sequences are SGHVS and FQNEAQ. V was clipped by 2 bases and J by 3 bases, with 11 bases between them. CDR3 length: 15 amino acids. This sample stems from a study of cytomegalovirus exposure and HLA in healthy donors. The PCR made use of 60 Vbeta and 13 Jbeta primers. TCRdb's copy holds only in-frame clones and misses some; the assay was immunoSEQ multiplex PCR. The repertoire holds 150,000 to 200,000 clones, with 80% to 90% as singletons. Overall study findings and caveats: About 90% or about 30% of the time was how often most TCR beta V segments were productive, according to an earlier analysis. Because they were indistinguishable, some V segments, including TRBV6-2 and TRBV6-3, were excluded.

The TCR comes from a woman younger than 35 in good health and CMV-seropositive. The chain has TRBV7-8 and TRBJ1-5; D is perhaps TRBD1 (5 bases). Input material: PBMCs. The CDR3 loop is CASSLTRADNQPQHF. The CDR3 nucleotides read TGTGCCAGCAGCTTAACCAGGGCCGACAATCAGCCCCAGCATTTT. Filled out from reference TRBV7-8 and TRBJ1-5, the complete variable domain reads GAGVSQSPRYKVAKRGQDVALRCDPISGHVSLFWYQQALGQGPEFLTYFQNEAQLDKSGLPSDRFFAERPEGSVSTLKIQRTQQEDSAVYLCASSLTRADNQPQHFGDGTRLSIL.